This T cell receptor (beta chain) derives from a study of Ad26.COV2.S vaccination and SARS-CoV-2 variants. Per germline, CDR1 LGHDT and CDR2 YNNKEL (reference sequence). The V and J ends lost 2 bases and 3 bases, in that order; junction bases with no gene match: 6. The CDR3 spans 15 residues. Findings and caveats of the study: Vaccinees and placebo recipients showed similar non-spike TCR breadth.

Comment on this clone: The antigen remains undetermined.

Treatment of the sample: around 19 received Ad26.COV2.S at low or high dose, single or two shots; 5 received placebo; per-sample allocation not given. Material that was analyzed had been drawn on day 63 after the first vaccine or placebo injection. Assay used: immunoSEQ multiplex PCR; TCRdb lists only in-frame clones, some missing. The data hold a few hundred thousand clones, with approximately 83% observed a single time. The rearrangement links TRBV3-1 (or the pseudogene TRBV3-2) to TRBJ1-2; 7 positions match TRBD1. This specimen was peripheral blood, taken in a trial of Ad26.COV2.S vaccine versus placebo. The sequence was collected from a person between 18 and 65 years old who received the Ad26.COV2.S COVID-19 vaccine or a placebo. Here the CDR3 DNA reads TGTGCCAGCAGCCAAAGGGGCAGGGGGGACTATGGCTACACCTTC. It encodes CASSQRGRGDYGYTF.